The rows below give T cell receptor beta chains drawn from one sample of a study of T cells after yellow fever vaccination. TCRdb itself ran the 5' RACE reads through MiXCR, one entry per CDR3 protein. The sample contains fewer than 650,000 distinct CDR3 sequences, 21% of which appear only once. The input for sequencing was PBMCs, taken around 3 weeks after the first yellow fever vaccination. These receptors originate from a man younger than 35 who received the YFV17D yellow fever vaccine. CDR3s include the opening cysteine and the closing phenylalanine or tryptophan. The D gene is left open where the match is weak. The size entry is marked missing in some rows and otherwise reads once, few, many or a size class.

j_call: TRBJ2-5
d_call: .
v_call: TRBV4-2
clone_size: .
cdr3_nt: TGTGCCAGCAGCCAAGATCCGGCAGGTAAAGAGACCCAGTACTTC
cdr3_aa: CASSQDPAGKETQYF

j_call: TRBJ2-5
d_call: .
v_call: TRBV5-4
clone_size: .
cdr3_nt: TGTGCCAGCAAGAGTTCTGGTTCCTTAATGGAGACCCAGTACTTC
cdr3_aa: CASKSSGSLMETQYF

j_call: TRBJ2-2
d_call: TRBD1
v_call: TRBV20-1
clone_size: .
cdr3_nt: TGCAGTGCTAGAGCAGGGGGCTCTGGCACCGGGGAGCTGTTTTTT
cdr3_aa: CSARAGGSGTGELFF

j_call: TRBJ1-2
d_call: .
v_call: TRBV5-4
clone_size: .
cdr3_nt: TGTGCCAGCAGCTTGGACTTGGGAAACTATGGCTACACCTTC
cdr3_aa: CASSLDLGNYGYTF

j_call: TRBJ2-3
d_call: .
v_call: TRBV4-3
clone_size: many
cdr3_nt: TGCGCCAGCAGCCTCCTAGCTGGTAGCACAGATACGCAGTATTTT
cdr3_aa: CASSLLAGSTDTQYF

j_call: TRBJ2-2
d_call: .
v_call: TRBV4-2
clone_size: few
cdr3_nt: TGTGCCAGCAGCCAAACCGACCACACCGGGGAGCTGTTTTTT
cdr3_aa: CASSQTDHTGELFF

j_call: TRBJ2-1
d_call: TRBD2
v_call: TRBV7-2
clone_size: .
cdr3_nt: TGTGCCAGCAGCCCGATGACTAGCGGGGGGGCGGGGGAGCAGTTCTTC
cdr3_aa: CASSPMTSGGAGEQFF

j_call: TRBJ2-5
d_call: .
v_call: TRBV15
clone_size: .
cdr3_nt: TGTGCCACCAGCAGAGGGGAGACCCAGTACTTC
cdr3_aa: CATSRGETQYF

j_call: TRBJ1-1
d_call: TRBD1
v_call: TRBV28
clone_size: few
cdr3_nt: TGTGCCAGCAGTTTATCCCTGGACAGGGGAGCTTTCTTT
cdr3_aa: CASSLSLDRGAFF

j_call: TRBJ1-5
d_call: .
v_call: TRBV5-1
clone_size: many
cdr3_nt: TGCGCCAGCAGCTTATGGGGGCTGGATAGCAATCAGCCCCAGCATTTT
cdr3_aa: CASSLWGLDSNQPQHF

j_call: TRBJ1-5
d_call: .
v_call: TRBV20-1
clone_size: few
cdr3_nt: TGCAGTGCTAGAGATGGGAATCAGCCCCAGCATTTT
cdr3_aa: CSARDGNQPQHF

j_call: TRBJ1-2
d_call: .
v_call: TRBV5-4
clone_size: many
cdr3_nt: TGTGCCAGCAGCCCGGACCCTAACTATGGCTACACCTTC
cdr3_aa: CASSPDPNYGYTF

j_call: TRBJ1-5
d_call: .
v_call: TRBV6-5
clone_size: .
cdr3_nt: TGTGCCAGCACTTCGACCGATAGCAATCAGCCCCAGCATTTT
cdr3_aa: CASTSTDSNQPQHF